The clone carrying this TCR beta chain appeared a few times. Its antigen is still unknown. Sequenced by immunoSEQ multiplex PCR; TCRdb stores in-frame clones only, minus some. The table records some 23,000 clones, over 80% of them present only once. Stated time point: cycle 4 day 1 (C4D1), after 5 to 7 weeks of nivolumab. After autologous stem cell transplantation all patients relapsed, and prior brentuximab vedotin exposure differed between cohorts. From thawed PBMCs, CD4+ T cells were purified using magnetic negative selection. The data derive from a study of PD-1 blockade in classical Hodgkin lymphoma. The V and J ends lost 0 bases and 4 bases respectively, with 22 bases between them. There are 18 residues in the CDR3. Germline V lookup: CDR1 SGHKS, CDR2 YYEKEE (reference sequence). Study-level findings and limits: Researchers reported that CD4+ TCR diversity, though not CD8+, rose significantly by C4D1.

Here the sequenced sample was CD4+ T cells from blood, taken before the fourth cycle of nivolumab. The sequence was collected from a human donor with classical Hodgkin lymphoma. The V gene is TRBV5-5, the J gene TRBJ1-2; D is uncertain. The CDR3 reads CASSLGPPLPQTSYGYTF. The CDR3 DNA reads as TGTGCCAGCAGCTTGGGACCCCCCCTCCCGCAGACTTCCTATGGCTACACCTTC.